These T cell receptor beta chains were read from a single sample in a study of T cells in Graves' hyperthyroidism and ophthalmopathy. TCRdb reanalysed the multiplex PCR reads using MiXCR and keeps one entry per CDR3 protein. The data hold around 420,000 distinct CDR3 sequences, with approximately 15% observed a single time. The sample was blood. These receptors all stem from a woman between 18 and 30 years old with Graves' hyperthyroidism. The CDR3 runs from the conserved cysteine through the conserved F or W. D genes are given only for firm matches. The size field is filled for only some rows; it gives once, few, many or a size class.

size: many; V: TRBV27; D: TRBD2; J: TRBJ2-1; DNA: TGTGCCAGCAACCCGGGGGGGGCGGGCTACAATGAGCAGTTCTTC; CDR3: CASNPGGAGYNEQFF
size: many; V: TRBV27; D: .; J: TRBJ1-1; DNA: TGTGCCAGCAGTTTCGGCACCCTGGCTGAAGCTTTCTTT; CDR3: CASSFGTLAEAFF
size: .; V: TRBV12-3/TRBV12-4; D: .; J: TRBJ1-4; DNA: TGTGCCAGCAGTTTATTTTCCCGTGAAAAACTGTTTTTT; CDR3: CASSLFSREKLFF
size: .; V: TRBV5-6; D: .; J: TRBJ1-1; DNA: TGTGCCAGCAGCTTGATACAGATTAACACTGAAGCTTTCTTT; CDR3: CASSLIQINTEAFF
size: .; V: TRBV19; D: .; J: TRBJ2-7; DNA: TGTGCCAGTACCGTAAGGGACGGATCCTACGAGCAGTACTTC; CDR3: CASTVRDGSYEQYF
size: .; V: TRBV18; D: .; J: TRBJ2-2; DNA: TGTGCCAGCTCACCGCCGACAGTTTGGGGACTCACCGGGGAGCTGTTTTTT; CDR3: CASSPPTVWGLTGELFF
size: many; V: TRBV20-1; D: TRBD2; J: TRBJ2-7; DNA: TGCAGTGCTAGAGATAGAGCGGGAGGCCTCTACAGGGAGCAGTACTTC; CDR3: CSARDRAGGLYREQYF
size: many; V: TRBV20-1; D: TRBD2; J: TRBJ2-1; DNA: TGCAGTGCTAGGTTAGCGGGAAAGTTAATTATTGGGGAGCAGTTCTTC; CDR3: CSARLAGKLIIGEQFF
size: many; V: TRBV7-2; D: .; J: TRBJ2-5; DNA: TGTGCCAGCAGCTTTAAACACATGCAAGAGACCCAGTACTTC; CDR3: CASSFKHMQETQYF
size: many; V: TRBV6-1; D: .; J: TRBJ2-3; DNA: TGTGCCAGCAGTTTACCGACGCTAGCGCCGGATACGCAGTATTTT; CDR3: CASSLPTLAPDTQYF
size: many; V: TRBV5-6; D: .; J: TRBJ2-7; DNA: TGTGCCAGCAGCTTGCAGAACTACGAGCAGTACTTC; CDR3: CASSLQNYEQYF
size: few; V: TRBV29-1; D: .; J: TRBJ1-1; DNA: TGCAGCGTTGGGGGACGGATATCGAACACTGAAGCTTTCTTT; CDR3: CSVGGRISNTEAFF
size: .; V: TRBV6-2/TRBV6-3; D: .; J: TRBJ1-5; DNA: TGTGCCAGCAGTTACTCGGGGGGGTACAATCGGCCCCAGCATTTT; CDR3: CASSYSGGYNRPQHF
size: many; V: TRBV20-1; D: .; J: TRBJ1-1; DNA: TGCAGTGCTAGAGATCTTGCTGCCCCGAACACTGAAGCTTTCTTT; CDR3: CSARDLAAPNTEAFF
size: few; V: TRBV5-1; D: TRBD1; J: TRBJ2-7; DNA: TGCGCCAGCAGCTCCGGGACAGGGAGGGCGTACGAGCAGTACTTC; CDR3: CASSSGTGRAYEQYF
size: .; V: TRBV5-4; D: TRBD2; J: TRBJ2-6; DNA: TGTGCCAGCAGCTTGGGGACTAGCGGCTCTGGGGCCAACGTCCTGACTTTC; CDR3: CASSLGTSGSGANVLTF
size: many; V: TRBV13; D: .; J: TRBJ2-1; DNA: TGTGCCAGCACCCTTATAGCGGCTTACAATGAGCAGTTCTTC; CDR3: CASTLIAAYNEQFF
size: many; V: TRBV29-1; D: .; J: TRBJ2-3; DNA: TGCAGCGTTGAAGGTTTAGGGGGGACAGATACGCAGTATTTT; CDR3: CSVEGLGGTDTQYF
size: .; V: TRBV7-3; D: .; J: TRBJ2-7; DNA: TGTGCCAGCAGCCCCTCCCGGGACAACTACGAGCAGTACTTC; CDR3: CASSPSRDNYEQYF
size: many; V: TRBV6-1; D: .; J: TRBJ2-1; DNA: TGTGCCAGCAGTGAAAATCCCGAAACAGGGAGGAATGAGCAGTTCTTC; CDR3: CASSENPETGRNEQFF
size: many; V: TRBV11-2; D: .; J: TRBJ1-5; DNA: TGTGCCAGCAGCACAGAATGGGGTCAGCCCCAGCATTTT; CDR3: CASSTEWGQPQHF
size: .; V: TRBV2; D: .; J: TRBJ2-1; DNA: TGTGCCAGCAGGAACGGGGAGCAGTTCTTC; CDR3: CASRNGEQFF
size: many; V: TRBV28; D: .; J: TRBJ2-7; DNA: TGTGCCAGCAGTTTAGGTTGGGACCCCTCCTACGAGCAGTACTTC; CDR3: CASSLGWDPSYEQYF
size: many; V: TRBV12-3/TRBV12-4; D: .; J: TRBJ1-1; DNA: TGTGCCAGCAGTTTTTCAGGGAGGACTGAAGCTTTCTTT; CDR3: CASSFSGRTEAFF
size: many; V: TRBV12-3/TRBV12-4; D: .; J: TRBJ1-2; DNA: TGTGCCAGCAGTCTAAACGGACACGCTACCTATGGCTACACCTTC; CDR3: CASSLNGHATYGYTF
size: .; V: TRBV11-3; D: TRBD2; J: TRBJ2-1; DNA: TGTGCCAGCAGCTATACTCTAGCGGGAGGTAGTGAGCAGTTCTTC; CDR3: CASSYTLAGGSEQFF
size: many; V: TRBV12-3/TRBV12-4; D: .; J: TRBJ2-1; DNA: TGTGCCAGCAGTCAAGTCTATGAGCAGTTCTTC; CDR3: CASSQVYEQFF
size: few; V: TRBV3-1; D: TRBD2; J: TRBJ2-7; DNA: TGTGCCAGCAGCCAAGGGCGGCTAGCGGAATACGAGCAGTACTTC; CDR3: CASSQGRLAEYEQYF
size: .; V: TRBV6-1; D: .; J: TRBJ2-3; DNA: TGTGCCAGCAGGGATTTGGGCGGGCGGGCAGATACGCAGTATTTT; CDR3: CASRDLGGRADTQYF
size: few; V: TRBV10-2; D: TRBD2; J: TRBJ2-3; DNA: TGCGCCAGCAGGGGACTAGCGGGAGACGATACGCAGTATTTT; CDR3: CASRGLAGDDTQYF
size: many; V: TRBV13; D: .; J: TRBJ2-5; DNA: TGTGCCAGCAGCTTTCTGACTAGAGGAGAGACCCAGTACTTC; CDR3: CASSFLTRGETQYF
size: many; V: TRBV15; D: .; J: TRBJ2-3; DNA: TGTGCCACCAGCAGCGGTGGTGCGGCAAGCACAGATACGCAGTATTTT; CDR3: CATSSGGAASTDTQYF
size: once; V: TRBV5-1; D: TRBD1; J: TRBJ2-1; DNA: TGCGCCAGCAGCTCGGATCAGGGGGCGCGGTCCAATGAGCAGTTCTTC; CDR3: CASSSDQGARSNEQFF
size: .; V: TRBV5-4; D: .; J: TRBJ1-3; DNA: TGTGCCAGCAGCAGGACGGGGACTAACTCTGGAAACACCATATATTTT; CDR3: CASSRTGTNSGNTIYF
size: few; V: TRBV19; D: .; J: TRBJ1-2; DNA: TGTGCCAGTAGTACTGACGGATACTATGGCTACACCTTC; CDR3: CASSTDGYYGYTF
size: .; V: TRBV13; D: TRBD1; J: TRBJ2-3; DNA: TGTGCCAGCAGCTCCTGGACAGGGGAAACTAGCACAGATACGCAGTATTTT; CDR3: CASSSWTGETSTDTQYF
size: many; V: TRBV28; D: .; J: TRBJ1-2; DNA: TGTGCCACCACAGGGACTCAGGGGATCGTCTATGGCTACACCTTC; CDR3: CATTGTQGIVYGYTF
size: few; V: TRBV6-1; D: .; J: TRBJ1-1; DNA: TGTGCCGGGCGCGGAGATTTGAACACTGAAGCTTTCTTT; CDR3: CAGRGDLNTEAFF
size: .; V: TRBV7-9; D: .; J: TRBJ1-6; DNA: TGTGCCAGCAGCAACAATACAGGTCTTACCCTCCACTTT; CDR3: CASSNNTGLTLHF